These T cell receptor beta chains were read from a single sample in a study of CD8+ T cells in alopecia areata. Sequencing was performed with immunoSEQ multiplex PCR; in TCRdb, only in-frame clones are kept and a portion is missing. Seen here are about 190,000 clones, around 60% observed once, and the top ten hold 1.3%. This specimen was CD4+ T cells sorted from blood, taken at approximately week 49, from a patient treated with tofacitinib. These receptors were obtained from a human donor with alopecia areata. The CDR3 runs from the conserved cysteine through the conserved F or W. Fields, in order: clone size, J gene, D gene, V gene, CDR3 protein, CDR3 DNA. D genes are given only for firm matches. Clone size is not always given. Where it is, it says once, few, many or a class for expanded clones.

. | TRBJ1-6 | . | TRBV4-3 | CASSQEGRNSPLHF | TGCGCCAGCAGCCAAGAAGGCCGTAATTCACCCCTCCACTTT
. | TRBJ2-1 | TRBD2 | TRBV15 | CATSKTRLAGGQSYNEQFF | TGTGCCACCAGCAAAACGAGACTAGCGGGGGGGCAGTCCTACAATGAGCAGTTCTTC
. | TRBJ2-3 | . | TRBV6-6 | CATRDVAGTQYF | TGTGCCACCCGGGACGTCGCTGGTACGCAGTATTTT
. | TRBJ2-3 | TRBD2 | TRBV13 | CASSLQRGGLITQYF | TGTGCCAGCAGCCTACAGCGGGGGGGCCTGATTACGCAGTATTTT
. | TRBJ2-7 | . | TRBV29-1 | CSVQATYEQYF | TGCAGCGTTCAGGCGACCTACGAGCAGTACTTC
. | TRBJ1-2 | . | TRBV6-5 | CASIDLNYGYTF | TGTGCCAGCATTGACCTGAACTATGGCTACACCTTC
. | TRBJ1-3 | . | TRBV30 | CAWNRIGSSGNTIYF | TGTGCCTGGAACAGAATCGGGAGCTCTGGAAACACCATATATTTT
. | TRBJ2-1 | . | TRBV4-3 | CASSEGLSKGQFF | TGCGCCAGCAGCGAGGGACTTTCCAAAGGGCAGTTCTTC
. | TRBJ1-6 | . | TRBV2 | CASRGDSPLHF | TGTGCCAGCAGAGGGGACTCACCCCTCCACTTT
. | TRBJ1-1 | . | TRBV29-1 | CSVEKMNTEAFF | TGCAGCGTTGAAAAGATGAACACTGAAGCTTTCTTT
once | TRBJ2-3 | . | TRBV7-2 | CASSHPGHARLYTQYF | TGTGCCAGCAGCCATCCGGGACACGCTAGGTTGTATACGCAGTATTTT
many | TRBJ1-2 | TRBD1 | TRBV19 | CASRYDRAYGYTF | TGTGCCAGTAGATACGACAGGGCCTATGGCTACACCTTC
. | TRBJ1-5 | . | TRBV10-3 | CAISETGTHNQPQHF | TGTGCCATCAGTGAGACCGGGACACACAATCAGCCCCAGCATTTT
. | TRBJ2-7 | . | TRBV29-1 | CSVEKRNEQYF | TGCAGCGTTGAAAAAAGAAACGAGCAGTACTTC
once | TRBJ2-2 | . | TRBV4-3 | CASSQDFTGSTGELFF | TGCGCCAGCAGCCAAGATTTTACAGGTTCGACCGGGGAGCTGTTTTTT
. | TRBJ2-3 | TRBD2 | TRBV4-1 | CASSRTLAGVARTQYF | TGCGCCAGCAGCCGTACTCTAGCGGGGGTGGCTCGTACGCAGTATTTT
. | TRBJ1-4 | . | TRBV29-1 | CSVAQRFGEKLFF | TGCAGCGTTGCGCAGAGGTTTGGGGAAAAACTGTTTTTT
. | TRBJ2-4 | TRBD1 | TRBV30 | CAWSRDSNQVQYF | TGTGCCTGGAGCAGGGACAGTAATCAAGTTCAGTACTTC
. | TRBJ2-7 | . | TRBV15 | CATSPRGDSSYEQYF | TGTGCCACCAGCCCAAGGGGGGACAGCTCCTACGAGCAGTACTTC
. | TRBJ2-7 | . | TRBV30 | CAWSVDRPYEQYF | TGTGCCTGGAGTGTCGACAGACCCTACGAGCAGTACTTC
many | TRBJ1-4 | . | TRBV4-3 | CASSQVGNEKLFF | TGCGCCAGCAGCCAAGTAGGGAATGAAAAACTGTTTTTT
few | TRBJ1-1 | . | TRBV29-1 | CSARTDFTEAFF | TGCAGCGCCCGGACGGATTTCACTGAAGCTTTCTTT
. | TRBJ2-3 | . | TRBV10-2 | CASSGSIRGRVDTQYF | TGCGCCAGCAGTGGTTCTATACGGGGGCGGGTCGATACGCAGTATTTT
. | TRBJ2-1 | . | TRBV7-2 | CASSPLPSSYNEQFF | TGTGCCAGCAGCCCGCTACCGAGCTCCTACAATGAGCAGTTCTTC
few | TRBJ1-2 | . | TRBV14 | CASSQVHNYGYTF | TGTGCCAGCAGCCAAGTACATAACTATGGCTACACCTTC
few | TRBJ2-1 | . | TRBV6-1 | CASRGLGQSNEQFF | TGTGCCAGCAGGGGTTTAGGACAGAGCAATGAGCAGTTCTTC
. | TRBJ2-7 | . | TRBV5-4 | CASSLVAGEQYF | TGTGCCAGCAGCTTGGTGGCGGGCGAGCAGTACTTC